Each of the 3 T cell receptor beta chains below was sequenced from the same sample in a study of blood T cell repertoires in COVID-19. Measured with immunoSEQ multiplex PCR; TCRdb has only the in-frame clones, and not every one. Counted here are 200,000 to 300,000 clones, 86% occurring once; the ten biggest clones make up roughly 1.9%. Sequenced: peripheral blood. These receptors were collected from a man aged 25 to 45 with active or convalescent COVID-19.

V gene TRBV15 combines with J gene TRBJ1-3, with a tentative D call TRBD1 (5 bases). Between the trimmed V and J ends, which lost 9 bases and 0 bases, there was a span of 15 bases. The CDR3 length is 15 residues. Germline V CDR1 and CDR2: LNHNV, YYDKDF (reference sequence). The CDR3 DNA follows: TGTGCCACAAAATTGGACACCAACTCTGGAAACACCATATATTTT. Its translation: CATKLDTNSGNTIYF.

This rearrangement joins TRBV6-5 to TRBJ1-5; D remains ambiguous. The V and J ends lost 7 bases and 1 base respectively, with 8 bases between them. This CDR3 is built from 13 residues. CDR1 and CDR2 from the germline V gene are MNHEY and SVGAGI. CDR3 bases: TGTGCCAGCATGCGGGGAAGCAATCAGCCCCAGCATTTT. Its translation is CASMRGSNQPQHF.

This clone showed up just once. J is TRBJ2-2 and V is TRBV4-3; no definite D call. Per germline, CDR1 LGHNA and CDR2 YSLEER. There are 15 residues in the CDR3. The germline V and J ends were trimmed by 0 bases and 4 bases, with 9 bases remaining between them. Here the CDR3 DNA reads TGCGCCAGCAGCCAAGATCGTCTACGCACCGGGGAGCTGTTTTTT. This sequence encodes CASSQDRLRTGELFF.